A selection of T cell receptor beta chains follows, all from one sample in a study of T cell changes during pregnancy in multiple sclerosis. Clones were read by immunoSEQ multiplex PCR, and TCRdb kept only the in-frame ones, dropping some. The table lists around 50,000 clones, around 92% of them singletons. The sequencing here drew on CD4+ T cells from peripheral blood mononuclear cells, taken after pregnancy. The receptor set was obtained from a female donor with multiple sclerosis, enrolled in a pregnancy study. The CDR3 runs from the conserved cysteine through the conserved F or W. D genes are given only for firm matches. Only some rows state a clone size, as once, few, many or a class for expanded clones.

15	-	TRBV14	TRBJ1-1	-	TGTGCCAGCAGCCCGACCAGGGCCAATCTCGGCGAAGCTTTCTTT	CASSPTRANLGEAFF
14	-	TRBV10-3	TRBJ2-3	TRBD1	TGTGCCATCAGGGAGACAGGGGGCACAGATACGCAGTATTTT	CAIRETGGTDTQYF
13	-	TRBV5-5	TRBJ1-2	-	TGTGCCAGCAGCTTGGCCTCGAGACAGGCGAACACCTTC	CASSLASRQANTF
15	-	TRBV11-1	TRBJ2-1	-	TGTGCCAGCAGGGTACAGGGAAGCTCCTACAATGAGCAGTTCTTC	CASRVQGSSYNEQFF
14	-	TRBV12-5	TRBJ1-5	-	TGTGCTAGTGCGAAGGAGGCGGCCCTTGAGCCCCAGCATTTT	CASAKEAALEPQHF
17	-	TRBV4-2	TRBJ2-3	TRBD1	TGTGCCAGCAGCCAGGGCCAGGGGGCGACTGGGGCAGATACGCAGTATTTT	CASSQGQGATGADTQYF
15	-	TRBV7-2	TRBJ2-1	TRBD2	TGTGCCAGCAGCACTCTAGCGGCCTCCTACAATGAGCAGTTCTTC	CASSTLAASYNEQFF
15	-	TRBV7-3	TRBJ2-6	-	TGTGCCAGCAGCTTAGGGCTCTCTGGGGCCAACGTCCTGACTTTC	CASSLGLSGANVLTF
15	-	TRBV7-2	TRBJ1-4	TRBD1	TGTGCCAGCAGCTTTGCCCAGGGGGTCTATGAAAAACTGTTTTTT	CASSFAQGVYEKLFF
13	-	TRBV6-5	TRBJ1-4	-	TGTGCCAGCAGTTACCTTTCCGGGGAAAAACTGTTTTTT	CASSYLSGEKLFF
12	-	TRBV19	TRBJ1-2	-	TGTGCCAGTAACTCGGCTAGGCATGGCTACACCTTC	CASNSARHGYTF
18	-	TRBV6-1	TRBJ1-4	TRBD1	TGTGCCAGCAGAGAAAGACAGGGGGCTAGGGTCGGAAATGAAAAACTGTTTTTT	CASRERQGARVGNEKLFF
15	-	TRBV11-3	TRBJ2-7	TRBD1	TGTGCCAGCAGCTCCTCCGGGACAGGGATCGACGAGCAGTACTTC	CASSSSGTGIDEQYF
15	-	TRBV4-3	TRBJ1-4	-	TGCGCCAGCAGCCAAGCGAGCGGGCTTGGGGAAAAACTGTTTTTT	CASSQASGLGEKLFF
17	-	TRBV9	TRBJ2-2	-	TGTGCCAGCAGCGTAGGGCCCGGGGGTACGAACACCGGGGAGCTGTTTTTT	CASSVGPGGTNTGELFF
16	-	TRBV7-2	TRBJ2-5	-	TGTGCCAGCAGCTTAGCGGGGGGGCTACCTCCAGAGACCCAGTACTTC	CASSLAGGLPPETQYF
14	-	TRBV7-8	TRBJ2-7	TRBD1	TGTGCCAGCAGCCCACGGACAGGGCTACACGAGCAGTACTTC	CASSPRTGLHEQYF
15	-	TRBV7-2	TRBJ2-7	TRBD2	TGTGCCAGCAGCCCGGGACTAGCGATGGCGTACGAGCAGTACTTC	CASSPGLAMAYEQYF
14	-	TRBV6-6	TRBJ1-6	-	TGTGCCAGCGTTGACGACAGCAAGAATTCACCCCTCCACTTT	CASVDDSKNSPLHF
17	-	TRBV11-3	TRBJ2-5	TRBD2	TGTGCCAGCAGCCAAGGAGGTAGCGGGGGAAGTCAAGAGACCCAGTACTTC	CASSQGGSGGSQETQYF
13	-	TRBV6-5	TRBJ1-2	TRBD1	TGTGCCAGCAGTCAACAGGGGGAATTCGGCTACACCTTC	CASSQQGEFGYTF
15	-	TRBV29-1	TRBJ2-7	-	TGCAGCTTCTTGGGGACGGGACAAAGCTCCTACGAGCAGTACTTC	CSFLGTGQSSYEQYF
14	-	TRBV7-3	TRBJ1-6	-	TGTGCCAGCAGCTCAAACAGGGTTAATTCACCCCTCCACTTT	CASSSNRVNSPLHF
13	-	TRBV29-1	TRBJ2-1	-	TGCAGCGTTGACAGCACAGGGGCGGGAGAGCAGTTCTTC	CSVDSTGAGEQFF
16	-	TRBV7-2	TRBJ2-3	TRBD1	TGTGCCAGCAGCTCTAACCCCGGACAGGGCACAGATACGCAGTATTTT	CASSSNPGQGTDTQYF
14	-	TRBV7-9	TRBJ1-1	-	TGTGCCAGCAGCTTAGGTCGATTGCGCACTGAAGCTTTCTTT	CASSLGRLRTEAFF
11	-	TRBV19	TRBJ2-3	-	TGTGCCAGTAGTCTGGGCAGTACGCAGTATTTT	CASSLGSTQYF
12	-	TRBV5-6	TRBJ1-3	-	TGTGCCAGCAGCCCCCTCGGGGACACCATATACTTT	CASSPLGDTIYF
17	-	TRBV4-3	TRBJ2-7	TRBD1	TGCGCCAGCAGCCAAGTGCACTCCGGGGACAGGGGTGGTGAGCAGTACTTC	CASSQVHSGDRGGEQYF
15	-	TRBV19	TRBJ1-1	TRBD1	TGTGCCAGTCAGACAGGGGGGCCGGGGAACACTGAAGCTTTCTTT	CASQTGGPGNTEAFF
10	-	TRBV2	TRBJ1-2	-	TGTGCCGGGAGCCGTGGTGGCTACACCTTC	CAGSRGGYTF
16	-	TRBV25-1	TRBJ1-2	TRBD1	TGTGCCAGCAGAGCTGCCGGGACAGGGGGCGCAGGAGGCTACACCTTC	CASRAAGTGGAGGYTF
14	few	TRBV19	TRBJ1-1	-	TGTGCCAGTAGTTCACAGGGCCCGAACACTGAAGCTTTCTTT	CASSSQGPNTEAFF
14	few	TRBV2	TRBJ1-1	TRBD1	TGTGCCAGCATCCCGGACAGGGTGAACACTGAAGCTTTCTTT	CASIPDRVNTEAFF
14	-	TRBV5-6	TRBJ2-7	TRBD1	TGTGCCAGCAGCTCGTGGACAGGGCCCCAGGGGCAGTACTTC	CASSSWTGPQGQYF
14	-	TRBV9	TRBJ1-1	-	TGTGCCAGCAGCGTAGGGGGAGGTGGGACTGAAGCTTTCTTT	CASSVGGGGTEAFF
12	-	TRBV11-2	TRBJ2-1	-	TGTGCCAGCAGAGCCCTTAACAATGAGCAGTTCTTC	CASRALNNEQFF
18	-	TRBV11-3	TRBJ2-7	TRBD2	TGTGCCAGCTGGGTGAAGGTAGCGGGGGGGCCGGGTAGTTACGAGCAGTACTTC	CASWVKVAGGPGSYEQYF
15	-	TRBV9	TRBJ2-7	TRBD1	TGTGCCAGCAGTCAGAGGGACAGGGGACCTTACGAGCAGTACTTC	CASSQRDRGPYEQYF
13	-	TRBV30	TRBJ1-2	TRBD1	TGTGCCTGGAGTTCGGGACAGGTTTTCCCTACTACCTTC	CAWSSGQVFPTTF
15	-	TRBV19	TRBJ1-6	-	TGTGCCAGTAGAATCCAGGGTGACTATAATTCACCCCTCCACTTT	CASRIQGDYNSPLHF
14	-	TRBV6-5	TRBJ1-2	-	TGTGCCAGCAGCCTCTCCAGGCTCAACTATGGCTACACCTTC	CASSLSRLNYGYTF
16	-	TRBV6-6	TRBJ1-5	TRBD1	TGTGCCACCACTCTAAAGGGGGCCGTGGGCAATCAGCCCCAGCATTTT	CATTLKGAVGNQPQHF
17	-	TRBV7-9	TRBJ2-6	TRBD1	TGTGCCAGCAGCATCGGACAGGGCCGCTCTGGGGCCAACGTCCTGACTTTC	CASSIGQGRSGANVLTF
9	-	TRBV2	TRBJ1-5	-	TGTGCCTCTAATCAGCCCCAGCATTTT	CASNQPQHF